This T cell receptor (beta chain) was obtained from a study of Ad26.COV2.S vaccination and SARS-CoV-2 variants. Study-level background: Recipients of Ad26.COV2.S got it intramuscularly, once or twice 56 days apart.

This clone was counted once. The antigen remains undetermined. Assay used: immunoSEQ multiplex PCR; TCRdb lists only in-frame clones, some missing. The data show about 680,000 clones, 89% seen once. The ends were cut back, 6 bases at V and 13 bases at J, with 25 bases in the middle. Germline V gene sequence: CDR1 WNHNN, CDR2 SYGVQD (reference sequence). CDR3 length equals 15 residues. The sample's treatment: approximately 18 received Ad26.COV2.S at low or high dose, single or two shots; about five received placebo; per-sample allocation not given. All samples were drawn on day 63, counting from the first vaccine or placebo injection. The administered vaccine (an Ad26 vector) expressed Wuhan-strain SARS-CoV-2 spike. Study-wide findings and caveats: While placebo recipients had lower spike-specific TCR breadth, vaccine recipients had more. Total T cell responses may have been underestimated by the TCR breadth and depth analyses.

The rearrangement uses TRBV10-1 and TRBJ2-1; either TRBD1 or TRBD2 may supply D (5 bases each). Specimen: peripheral blood, collected in a trial of Ad26.COV2.S vaccine versus placebo. The receptor's source is a person aged 18-60 years who received the Ad26.COV2.S COVID-19 vaccine or a placebo. CDR3 protein: CASRDGLGARRDQFF. In DNA form, the CDR3 reads TGCGCCAGCAGGGACGGACTTGGGGCCAGAAGGGATCAGTTCTTC.